This T cell receptor beta chain was captured by sequencing in a study of identical twins. This CDR3 contains 14 residues. Trimming removed 8 bases at V and 1 base at J, with 12 bases between. Germline V gene sequence: CDR1 KGHSH, CDR2 LQKENI. TCRdb used MiXCR to reprocess the 5' RACE reads, holding one entry per CDR3 protein. Here the sample spans approximately 670,000 distinct CDR3 sequences, 6.1% being singletons. This clonotype has at least ten counts. This sequence was found in a man between 18 and 29 years old in good health. The V gene is TRBV18, the J gene TRBJ2-1, with D maybe TRBD2 (6 bases). The specimen was naive T cells sorted from blood. The CDR3 is CASSPRGSYNEQFF. CDR3 sequence (DNA): TGTGCCAGCAGTCCCCGGGGGTCCTACAATGAGCAGTTCTTC. Drawing the rest from reference TRBV18 and TRBJ2-1, the complete variable domain is NAGVMQNPRHLVRRRGQEARLRCSPMKGHSHVYWYRQLPEEGLKFMVYLQKENIIDESGMPKERFSAEFPKEGPSILRIQQVVRGDSAAYFCASSPRGSYNEQFFGPGTRLTVL.